The T cell receptor (beta chain) under discussion was sequenced for a study of siplizumab effects on memory and regulatory T cells. Study-wide findings and caveats: No functional test confirmed suppression by proliferating siplizumab-culture Tregs. The authors could not assign a naive or memory phenotype to roughly 75-97% of proliferating CD4+ or CD8+ clones. Alloreactive sequences that could be traced to unstimulated CD4+ memory cells showed a significant reduction under siplizumab.

Libraries were prepared by immunoSEQ multiplex PCR; TCRdb keeps only in-frame clonotypes and omits some of them. The table records about 97,000 clones, 92% of them present only once. This clone showed up just a few times. No antigen is known for it. The CDR3 is 11 amino acids. Germline V gene lookup returns CDR1 GTSNPN and CDR2 SVGIG (reference sequence). V gave up 2 bases and J gave up 11 bases, with 12 bases separating them. Sequenced input: non-Treg CD4+ T cells sorted from blood. The chain links TRBV30 to TRBJ1-1; possible D gene TRBD1, 5 bases. This clonotype was obtained from a human donor in good health. The CDR3 loop reads CAWSSNRDAFF. DNA for the CDR3: TGTGCCTGGAGTTCTAATAGGGACGCTTTCTTT.